Listed below are T cell receptor beta chains from one sample, sequenced in a study of blood T cell repertoires in COVID-19. Libraries were prepared by immunoSEQ multiplex PCR; TCRdb keeps only in-frame clonotypes and omits some of them. The sample contains approximately 140,000 clones, around nine tenths of which appear only once. Material for sequencing was peripheral blood. The receptors originated from a human donor in a cohort sampled during active COVID-19. Each CDR3 is given with its conserved first and last residue. D genes are given only for firm matches. Clone size, where shown, is once, few, many, or a class for clones that have expanded.

>TRBJ2-7|-|TRBV28|TRBD2
TGTGCCAGCAGTAGGACTAGCGGGAGGGCAAGCTCCTACGAGCAGTACTTC
CASSRTSGRASSYEQYF
>TRBJ2-4|-|TRBV19|TRBD2
TGTGCCAGTAGTTTTTCGACTAGCGGTTGGGACATTCAGTACTTC
CASSFSTSGWDIQYF
>TRBJ2-2|-|TRBV5-1|-
TGCGCCAGCAGCTTGACGCCGGCCGGGGAGCTGTTTTTT
CASSLTPAGELFF
>TRBJ2-1|once|TRBV9|TRBD2
TGTGCCAGCAGCGTAGGGGAGGGAGGTTACAATGAGCAGTTCTTC
CASSVGEGGYNEQFF
>TRBJ2-5|-|TRBV24-1|TRBD2
TGTGCCACCAGTGTTAGCGGGAGTAGTTTGGAGACCCAGTACTTC
CATSVSGSSLETQYF
>TRBJ2-1|-|TRBV19|TRBD2
TGTGCCAGTAGTATTAATAGCGGGGGAACCAATGAGCAGTTCTTC
CASSINSGGTNEQFF
>TRBJ1-2|-|TRBV6-2/TRBV6-3|-
TGTGCCAGCAGTCCCTTCGACAGGAGTCATGGCTACACCTTC
CASSPFDRSHGYTF
>TRBJ2-1|-|TRBV5-1|-
TGCGCCAGCAGCTCCGTAGCGGTTCCTCCCTACAATGAGCAGTTCTTC
CASSSVAVPPYNEQFF
>TRBJ1-1|-|TRBV19|TRBD1
TGTGCCAGTAGTATAGGTCCAGGGGGCACTGAAGCTTTCTTT
CASSIGPGGTEAFF
>TRBJ1-4|-|TRBV4-2|-
TGTGCCAGCAGCCAAAGACAGTCAACTAATGAAAAACTGTTTTTT
CASSQRQSTNEKLFF
>TRBJ2-7|-|TRBV18|TRBD1
TGTGCCAGCTCACCTAAGGGGGCGGGCGAGCAGTACTTC
CASSPKGAGEQYF
>TRBJ1-6|-|TRBV5-1|-
TGCGCCAGCAGCTTGGGACTGAATTCACCCCTCCACTTT
CASSLGLNSPLHF
>TRBJ2-3|-|TRBV5-1|TRBD2
TGCGCCAGCAGCCGGGGCGGGGAGGGCGGCCCAGATACGCAGTATTTT
CASSRGGEGGPDTQYF
>TRBJ1-6|-|TRBV6-5|-
TGTGCCAGCAGTTACTCATTCCAGGGGTATTCACCCCTCCACTTT
CASSYSFQGYSPLHF
>TRBJ1-2|-|TRBV15|-
TGTGCCACCATGGCAGGGGATCTTGATGGCTACACCTTC
CATMAGDLDGYTF
>TRBJ2-7|-|TRBV30|TRBD1
TGTGCCTTGCGACAGGGGTCAGCCTACGAGCAGTACTTC
CALRQGSAYEQYF
>TRBJ1-5|-|TRBV28|TRBD1
TGTGCCAGCAGTTCTATACGACAGGGTGAACAGCCCCAGCATTTT
CASSSIRQGEQPQHF
>TRBJ1-4|-|TRBV5-1|-
TGCGCCAGCAGCTTGGATATGCGGGCTAATGAAAAACTGTTTTTT
CASSLDMRANEKLFF
>TRBJ2-5|once|TRBV9|TRBD2
TGTGCCAGCAGCCTCTACGGGGGGGCCGGTGAGACCCAGTACTTC
CASSLYGGAGETQYF
>TRBJ2-6|-|TRBV10-1|TRBD1
TGCGCCAGCAGTGACGGGACAGGGGCTGGGGCCAACGTCCTGACTTTC
CASSDGTGAGANVLTF
>TRBJ1-5|-|TRBV6-6|TRBD1
TGTGCCAGCAGACCCGGGACAGGGAGGCAGCCCCAGCATTTT
CASRPGTGRQPQHF
>TRBJ1-1|-|TRBV4-1|-
TGCGCCAGCAGCCAGCCAGGTGAAGCTTTCTTT
CASSQPGEAFF
>TRBJ1-1|few|TRBV28|-
TGTGCCAGCACCGTTGAGGGAACGATGGGGGCTTTCTTT
CASTVEGTMGAFF
>TRBJ2-2|once|TRBV18|-
TGTGCCAGCTCACCACCGATCCAACTAGCCGATAACACCGGGGAGCTGTTTTTT
CASSPPIQLADNTGELFF
>TRBJ2-3|-|TRBV11-3|TRBD2
TGTGCCAGCAGCTTAGACCCGGGACTAGCGGACCCTAGGGAACGTACAGATACGCAGTATTTT
CASSLDPGLADPRERTDTQYF
>TRBJ2-6|-|TRBV19|-
TGTGCCAGTAGTAGTACCCGAGCCTCTGGGGCCAACGTCCTGACTTTC
CASSSTRASGANVLTF
>TRBJ2-5|-|TRBV7-7|TRBD2
TGTGCTAGCAGTCAGGGACTAGCGGGGAACCAAGAGACCCAGTACTTC
CASSQGLAGNQETQYF
>TRBJ2-6|-|TRBV19|-
TGTGCCAGTAGTATTAGAATCGGACAGACCCACTCTGGGGCCAACGTCCTGACTTTC
CASSIRIGQTHSGANVLTF
>TRBJ2-3|-|TRBV7-2|TRBD2
TGTGCCAGCAGCTCCCCGCGGGAAGCGGGGGCGCGGGATACGCAGTATTTT
CASSSPREAGARDTQYF
>TRBJ2-6|-|TRBV6-2/TRBV6-3|TRBD1
TGTGCCAGCAGTTCCCGGGACAGGGCTTCTGGGGCCAACGTCCTGACTTTC
CASSSRDRASGANVLTF
>TRBJ1-1|-|TRBV12-3/TRBV12-4|-
TGTGCCAGCACCCTCGGCCCCGCGAGGGCTTTCTTT
CASTLGPARAFF
>TRBJ2-3|-|TRBV9|TRBD2
TGTGCCAGCAGCGCGCGGACTAGCGGGAGGGTAGATACGCAGTATTTT
CASSARTSGRVDTQYF
>TRBJ1-2|-|TRBV5-5|-
TGTGCCAGCAGCTCAGGGGTGTCGGGCTATGGCTACACCTTC
CASSSGVSGYGYTF
>TRBJ1-5|-|TRBV27|-
TGTGCCAGCAGTTTGACCAGGGATGGATTTCCCCAGCATTTT
CASSLTRDGFPQHF
>TRBJ2-3|-|TRBV7-9|TRBD2
TGTGCCAGCAGCAATACTCTAGCGGGAGGCGCCGATACGCAGTATTTT
CASSNTLAGGADTQYF
>TRBJ1-2|-|TRBV10-3|-
TGTGCCATCAGTGAGTCGACAGAATACACCTTC
CAISESTEYTF
>TRBJ2-2|-|TRBV11-1|TRBD1
TGTGCCAGCAGTTCGACCGGGACAGGAGTCCGGGAGCTGTTTTTT
CASSSTGTGVRELFF
>TRBJ2-3|-|TRBV28|TRBD2
TGTGCCAGCCGTTCTCCCTCTAGCGGGATTAGCACAGATACGCAGTATTTT
CASRSPSSGISTDTQYF